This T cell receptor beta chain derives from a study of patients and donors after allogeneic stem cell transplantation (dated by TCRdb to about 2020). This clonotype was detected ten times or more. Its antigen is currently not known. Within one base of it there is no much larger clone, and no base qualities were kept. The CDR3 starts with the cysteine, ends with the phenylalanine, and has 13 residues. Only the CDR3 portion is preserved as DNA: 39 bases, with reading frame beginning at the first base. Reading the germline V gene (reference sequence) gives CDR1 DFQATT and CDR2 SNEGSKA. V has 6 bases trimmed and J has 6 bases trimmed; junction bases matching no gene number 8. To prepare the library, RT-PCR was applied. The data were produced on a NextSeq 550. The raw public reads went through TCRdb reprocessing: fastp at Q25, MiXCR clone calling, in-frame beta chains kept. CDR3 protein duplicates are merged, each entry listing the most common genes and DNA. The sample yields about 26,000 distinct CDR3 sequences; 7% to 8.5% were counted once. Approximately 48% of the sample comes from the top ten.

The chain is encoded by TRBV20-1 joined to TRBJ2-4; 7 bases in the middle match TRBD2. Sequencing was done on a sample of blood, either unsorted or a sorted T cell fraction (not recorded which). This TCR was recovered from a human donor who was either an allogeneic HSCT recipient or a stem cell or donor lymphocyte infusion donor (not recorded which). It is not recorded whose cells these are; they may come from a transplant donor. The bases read TGCAGTGCCCCGCTGGGGGGGGGAAACATTCAGTACTTC. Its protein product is CSAPLGGGNIQYF.